The next 30 T cell receptor beta chains were all read from a single sample in a study of CD8+CD57+ T cells in acquired aplastic anemia. Profiling of TCR beta VDJ combinations and CDR3 sequences used genomic DNA as template. MiXCR, run by TCRdb on the reads, gives a single entry per CDR3 protein. The sample has about 220,000 distinct CDR3 sequences; 30% to 40% are singletons. The sequenced sample consisted of sorted CD4+, CD8+, or CD8+CD57+ T cells (not recorded which) from PBMCs. These receptors all stem from a human donor in good health, serving as a control.

Many counts were recorded for this clonotype. V is TRBV7-8 and J is TRBJ2-2; D unclear. CDR3 length: 14 amino acids. V was clipped by 6 bases and J by 3 bases, with 11 bases between them. From germline, CDR1 is SGHVS and CDR2 FQNEAQ. CDR3 loop: CASRSDSYTGELFF. CDR3 nucleotides: TGTGCCAGCAGATCCGACTCCTACACCGGGGAGCTGTTTTTT.

With regard to this clonotype: A single base separates this from a much larger clone, so it may be a read error. The chain uses TRBV5-1 and TRBJ1-1; 7 bases align to TRBD1. This CDR3 has 13 residues. CDR1 SGHRS and CDR2 YFSETQ come from the germline V gene. CDR3 amino acids: CASGFTGDTEAFF. The CDR3 DNA follows: TGCGCCAGCGGCTTCACAGGGGACACTGAAGCTTTCTTT.

As to this clonotype: A much larger clone lies one base from this, so it may be a read error. The chain links TRBV12-3 or TRBV12-4 to TRBJ2-5; D is possibly TRBD2 (5 bases). CDR3 length: 13 amino acids. CDR3 sequence (DNA): TGTGCCTGCAGTTTGGAGGCGAGGGAGACCCAGTACTTC. This sequence encodes CACSLEARETQYF.

This clonotype was seen repeatedly, ten times or more. The genes are TRBV15 and TRBJ2-5; 7 positions match TRBD2. Germline CDR1 reads LNHNV; CDR2 reads YYDKDF (reference sequence). V was pared by 3 bases and J by 4 bases, with 8 bases of the junction left unmatched. This CDR3 is 15 amino acids long. The CDR3 spells CATSRTAGAGETQYF. For the CDR3, the DNA is TGTGCCACCAGCAGGACCGCGGGAGCGGGAGAGACCCAGTACTTC. The whole variable domain, remainder taken from reference TRBV15 and TRBJ2-5, is DAMVIQNPRYQVTQFGKPVTLSCSQTLNHNVMYWYQQKSSQAPKLLFHYYDKDFNNEADTPDNFQSRRPNTSFCFLDIRSPGLGDTAMYLCATSRTAGAGETQYFGPGTRLLVL.

This clonotype was found a few times. The V call is TRBV20-1, the J call TRBJ1-2; perhaps TRBD1 as D (5 bases). This CDR3 has 13 amino acids. Trimming removed 0 bases at V and 6 bases at J, with 11 bases between. Per the germline V gene, CDR1 is DFQATT and CDR2 is SNEGSKA (reference sequence). The CDR3 spells CSAREWGVDGYTF. CDR3 coding DNA: TGCAGTGCTAGAGAATGGGGGGTCGATGGCTACACCTTC.

The chain employs TRBV7-2 and TRBJ2-2; D is uncertain. The CDR3 is 13 residues long. Per the germline V gene, CDR1 is SGHTA and CDR2 is FQGNSA. With 5 bases removed from V and 3 bases from J, the gap between germline ends came to 7 bases. CDR3 region: CASSRPDTGELFF. As DNA, the CDR3 is TGTGCCAGCAGCCGGCCGGACACCGGGGAGCTGTTTTTT.

The table lists this clonotype with many counts. This chain connects TRBV12-5 to TRBJ2-1, with TRBD2 identical over 11 bases. Germline CDR1 and CDR2: LGHNT and FRNRAP. J lost 7 bases, V lost 6 bases, and 5 bases had no gene match. The CDR3 is 14 amino acids. CDR3 DNA: TGTGCTAGTGGACCGACTAGCGGGGCAAATGAGCAGTTCTTC. Protein product: CASGPTSGANEQFF.

This clonotype was seen just once. The V and J genes are TRBV5-1 and TRBJ2-7; 10 bases map to TRBD1. J gave up 6 bases and V 4 bases, and 10 bases lay outside the gene matches. CDR1 SGHRS and CDR2 YFSETQ come from the germline V gene. The CDR3 consists of 15 residues. The CDR3, as DNA: TGCGCCAGCAGCGTTGAAGACCGACAGGGGGCCGAGCAGTACTTC. This codes for CASSVEDRQGAEQYF.

The gene calls are TRBV7-3 and TRBJ2-3; D not resolved. The V gene lost 10 bases and the J gene lost 6 bases, with 14 bases spanning the gap. Looked up from germline, CDR1 is SGHTA and CDR2 is FQGTGA. The length of the CDR3 is 12 residues. The CDR3 sequence is CAISDIIDTQYF. The CDR3 DNA reads TGTGCCATCAGTGATATTATTGATACGCAGTATTTT. The whole variable domain, filled in from reference TRBV7-3 and TRBJ2-3, reads GAGVSQTPSNKVTEKGKYVELRCDPISGHTALYWYRQSLGQGPEFLIYFQGTGAADDSGLPNDRFFAVRPEGSVSTLKIQRTERGDSAVYLCAISDIIDTQYFGPGTRLTVL.

The chain combines TRBV25-1 with TRBJ2-7; D is ambiguous. Germline assignment: CDR1 MGHDK and CDR2 SYGVNS. The CDR3 covers 15 residues. Deletions cut 6 bases from V and 2 bases from J, with 17 bases between. Here the CDR3 reads CASSRDRTATYEQYF. The CDR3 region has the DNA TGTGCCAGCAGCCGTGATAGGACGGCAACCTACGAGCAGTACTTC.

This clonotype was seen at least ten times. The chain joins TRBV12-3 or TRBV12-4 to TRBJ2-3, with a possible D match to TRBD1 (5 bases). The CDR3 is 12 residues long. V was trimmed by 8 bases and J by 3 bases, leaving 9 bases between them. The CDR3 DNA reads TGTGCCAGCCACTCAGGGACAGATACGCAGTATTTT. It translates to CASHSGTDTQYF.

This clonotype was observed at least ten times. This chain joins TRBV20-1 and TRBJ2-3, with a possible D match to TRBD2 (6 bases). The CDR3 has 12 residues. From germline, CDR1 is DFQATT and CDR2 SNEGSKA (reference sequence). Trimming pared 7 bases from V and 0 bases from J, leaving 8 bases between. Here the CDR3 DNA reads TGCAGTGTAGGGACTAGCACAGATACGCAGTATTTT. The encoded protein is CSVGTSTDTQYF.

This clonotype was seen ten or more times. The chain combines TRBV25-1 with TRBJ2-5; no reliable D call. The length of the CDR3 is 18 residues. Trimming left V 4 bases short and J 3 bases short, with 24 bases between. Germline lookup yields CDR1 MGHDK and CDR2 SYGVNS. The DNA of the CDR3 is TGTGCCAGCAGTGTCCCTTTGGGGAAAAGTCCCGTTAAAGAGACCCAGTACTTC. Translation gives CASSVPLGKSPVKETQYF. Filled out from reference TRBV25-1 and TRBJ2-5, the complete variable domain reads EADIYQTPRYLVIGTGKKITLECSQTMGHDKMYWYQQDPGMELHLIHYSYGVNSTEKGDLSSESTVSRIRTEHFPLTLESARPSHTSQYLCASSVPLGKSPVKETQYFGPGTRLLVL.

V gene TRBV19 combines with J gene TRBJ2-7, with D uncertain. The CDR3 loop spans 12 amino acids. V lost 5 bases and J 5 bases, leaving 10 bases between the germline ends. Germline lookup yields CDR1 LNHDA and CDR2 SQIVND (reference sequence). This CDR3 is CASSSNGHEQYF. CDR3 nucleotides: TGTGCCAGTAGTTCTAACGGCCACGAGCAGTACTTC.

This chain joins TRBV7-7 and TRBJ2-1; the D gene is possibly TRBD2 (6 bases). Germline loops: CDR1 SSHAT, CDR2 FNYEAQ (reference sequence). V lost 0 bases and J lost 7, with 7 bases in between. This CDR3 contains 13 residues. The CDR3 DNA is TGTGCCAGCAGCTTAGCGGAGGGGAATGAGCAGTTCTTC. It is translated as CASSLAEGNEQFF.

In this sample, this clonotype turned up many times. The chain employs TRBV5-5 and TRBJ2-7; D is possibly TRBD2 (5 bases). Germline CDR1 reads SGHKS; CDR2 reads YYEKEE (reference sequence). The CDR3 is 14 residues long. V lost 0 bases and J 6 bases, leaving 13 bases between the germline ends. The chain's CDR3 is CASSLARPGGEQYF. The CDR3 DNA is TGTGCCAGCAGCTTGGCAAGGCCTGGAGGCGAGCAGTACTTC.

The sample holds many counts of this clonotype. The rearrangement uses TRBV7-3 and TRBJ2-2, with D possibly matching TRBD2 (6 bases). The germline V gene has CDR1 SGHTA and CDR2 FQGTGA. V lost 3 bases, J lost 7 bases, and 9 bases lay in between. This CDR3 has 13 amino acids. The CDR3 spells CASSFGGIGELFF. Here the CDR3 DNA reads TGTGCCAGCAGCTTTGGAGGGATCGGGGAGCTGTTTTTT.

This clonotype was counted a few times. At one boundary the junction diverges from the germline segment, which might be a read error. This sequence joins TRBV29-1 and TRBJ1-1, with D tentatively TRBD1 (5 bases). The CDR3 has 14 residues. CDR1 and CDR2 (germline): SQVTM, ANQGSEA. CDR3 sequence (DNA): TGCAGCGTGGGGCGGGAGGCGGAGGGGACTGAAGCCTTCTTT. The encoded protein is CSVGREAEGTEAFF.

This clonotype has a handful of counts. The rearrangement links TRBV7-9 to TRBJ2-1, with D uncertain. V was pared by 5 bases and J by 6 bases, with 35 bases between. Per germline, CDR1 SEHNR and CDR2 FQNEAQ (reference sequence). The CDR3 runs to 21 residues. For the CDR3, the DNA is TGTGCCAGCAGCGCGCGACACTCAGAGCAGAGCTCAATGAGTTGGGGCAATGAGCAGTTCTTC. Amino acid sequence: CASSARHSEQSSMSWGNEQFF.

This clonotype was recorded many times. Mismatch with germline at one junction end may stem from a read error. This rearrangement joins TRBV5-1 to TRBJ1-2, with D hard to call. Germline V CDR1 and CDR2: SGHRS, YFSETQ. The length of the CDR3 is 13 residues. The CDR3 sequence is CASSLRGNSGYTF. In nucleotides, the CDR3 is TGCGCCAGCAGCTTGCGTGGAAACTCTGGCTACACCTTC.

A few counts support this clonotype. Germline is not matched at one junction end, which may reflect a read error. The V call is TRBV5-6, the J call TRBJ1-6; perhaps TRBD1 as D (5 bases). The CDR3 sequence is 15 residues long. The germline gives CDR1 SGHDT, CDR2 YYEEEE. CDR3 sequence reads: CAGSDGTGAYSPLHF. The DNA of the CDR3 is TGTGCCGGCAGCGACGGTACAGGTGCCTATTCACCCCTCCACTTT.

The sample holds many counts of this clonotype. J is TRBJ1-6 and V is TRBV20-1; the match to TRBD1 covers 8 bases. Germline CDR1 is DFQATT and CDR2 is SNEGSKA (reference sequence). The CDR3 totals 16 residues. V was clipped by 5 bases and J by 7 bases; unmatched bases: 13. The CDR3 here is CSAQTGQAGRNSPLHF. CDR3 sequence (DNA): TGCAGTGCTCAGACGGGACAGGCGGGTCGGAATTCACCCCTCCACTTT.

There are a few counts of this clonotype. This chain uses TRBV28 with TRBJ2-5; 9 nucleotides line up with TRBD1. V lost 7 bases and J lost 5; bases outside the gene matches: 11. In germline, CDR1 is MDHEN, CDR2 SYDVKM. The CDR3 spans 15 residues. CDR3 sequence (DNA): TGTGCCAGCACTAAAGGGGGACAGGGCAGGGAGACCCAGTACTTC. Protein sequence: CASTKGGQGRETQYF.

The CDR3 DNA reads TGCGCCAGCAGTGAAACTCAGGGAATCTGGCCCTACGAGCAGTACTTC. Protein product: CASSETQGIWPYEQYF. The J gene is TRBJ2-7, the V gene TRBV10-2; TRBD1 is a possible D gene (5 bases). Germline assignment: CDR1 WSHSY and CDR2 SAAADI. V was cut by 3 bases and J by 2 bases, with 17 bases left in between. The CDR3 extends over 16 amino acids.

This clonotype occurred many times. The chain carries TRBV7-2 and TRBJ1-1; TRBD1 aligns across 10 bases. This CDR3 is 13 amino acids long. Trimming removed 7 bases from V and 5 bases from J; junction bases left unmatched: 4. Germline values: CDR1 SGHTA, CDR2 FQGNSA. The CDR3 region has the DNA TGTGCCAGCAACCGGGACAGGGGAACTGAAGCTTTCTTT. Protein product: CASNRDRGTEAFF.

Note on this clonotype: With a much larger clone just one base away, this may be a read error. This sequence joins TRBV9 and TRBJ1-2, with D maybe TRBD1 (5 bases). Between the trimmed V and J ends, which lost 3 bases and 8 bases, there was a span of 14 bases. The length of the CDR3 is 13 residues. The germline V gene has CDR1 SGDLS and CDR2 YYNGEE. The CDR3, as DNA: TGTGCCAGCAGCGCCGATTGGAGGGGAGGCTACACCTTC. It specifies CASSADWRGGYTF.

This clonotype was counted once. This clone may be a read error of a much larger clone one base away. The chain has TRBV20-1 and TRBJ2-1; tentatively, D is TRBD1 or TRBD2 (5 bases each). This CDR3 region has 12 residues. CDR1 and CDR2 (germline): DFQATT, SNEGSKA (reference sequence). This chain's CDR3 is CSARGPTEERFF. DNA of the CDR3: TGCAGTGCTAGGGGACCCACTGAAGAGCGGTTCTTC.

About this clonotype: A much larger clone lies one base from this, so it may be a read error. The chain is built from TRBV5-1 and TRBJ1-2; 8 positions match TRBD1. Germline CDR1 reads SGHRS; CDR2 reads YFSETQ. The CDR3 spans 14 residues. CDR3 bases: TGCGCCGGCAGCCAAGGGGGACAGGATAATGGCTACACCTTC. As protein: CAGSQGGQDNGYTF.

Many counts were recorded for this clonotype. V and J are TRBV29-1 and TRBJ2-1; TRBD2 aligns across 9 bases. V lost 4 bases to trimming and J lost 7 bases; unmatched junction nucleotides: 8. The CDR3 is 14 amino acids. The V gene's germline CDR1 is SQVTM and CDR2 ANQGSEA. CDR3 in amino acids: CSVVGGRGVNEQFF. The DNA of the CDR3 is TGCAGCGTTGTCGGCGGGAGGGGGGTGAATGAGCAGTTCTTC.

At least ten counts were recorded for this clonotype. The rearrangement uses TRBV2 and TRBJ2-7; D gene unclear. The CDR3 is made up of 16 amino acids. Germline V lookup: CDR1 SNHLY, CDR2 FYNNEI. Trimming took off 5 bases at V and 4 bases at J, with 21 bases between the two ends. The CDR3 here is CASSKNAAGGGYEQYF. CDR3 in DNA: TGTGCCAGCAGTAAAAATGCGGCAGGCGGTGGGTACGAGCAGTACTTC.